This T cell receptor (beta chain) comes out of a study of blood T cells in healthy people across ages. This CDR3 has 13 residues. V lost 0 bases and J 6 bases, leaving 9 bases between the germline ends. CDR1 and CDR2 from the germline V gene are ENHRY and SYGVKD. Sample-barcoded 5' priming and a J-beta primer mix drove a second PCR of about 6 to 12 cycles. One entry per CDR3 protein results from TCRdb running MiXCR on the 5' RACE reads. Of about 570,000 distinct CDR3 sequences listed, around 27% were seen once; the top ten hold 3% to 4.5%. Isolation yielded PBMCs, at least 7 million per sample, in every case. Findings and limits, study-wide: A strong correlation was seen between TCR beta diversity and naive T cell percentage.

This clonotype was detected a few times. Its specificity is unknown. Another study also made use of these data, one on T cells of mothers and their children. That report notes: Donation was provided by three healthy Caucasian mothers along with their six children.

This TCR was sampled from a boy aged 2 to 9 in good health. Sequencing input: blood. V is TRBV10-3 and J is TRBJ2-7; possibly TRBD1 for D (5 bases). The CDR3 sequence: CAISESRVSEQYF. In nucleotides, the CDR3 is TGTGCCATCAGTGAGTCCAGGGTCTCCGAGCAGTACTTC.